These T cell receptor beta chains were read from a single sample in a study of T-cell memory formation after mild COVID-19. MiXCR, run by TCRdb on the 5' RACE reads, gives a single entry per CDR3 protein. The table records around 450,000 distinct CDR3 sequences, around 24% of them present only once. The sequenced sample was PBMCs or a T cell subset sorted from them (not recorded which). All receptors come from an adult woman who had mild COVID-19 (a few samples of this study predate the infection). Cell type and time point are not known. Each CDR3 is given with its conserved first and last residue. A D gene is named only where the DNA matches it firmly. A row's size may be missing; if present it is once, few, many or a size class.

clone size	D gene	V gene	J gene	CDR3 DNA	CDR3 protein
-	TRBD1	TRBV16	TRBJ2-1	TGTGCCAGCAGCCACCTGACAGGGGACAATGAGCAGTTCTTC	CASSHLTGDNEQFF
-	TRBD1	TRBV29-1	TRBJ2-1	TGCAGCGTTGAAGATCAGATTTTGGGGACAGGGAGGACCAATGAGCAGTTCTTC	CSVEDQILGTGRTNEQFF
-	TRBD2	TRBV6-6	TRBJ2-3	TGTGCCAGCAACTTAGCGGGGGCGGTCACAGATATGCAGTATTTT	CASNLAGAVTDMQYF
few	-	TRBV7-2	TRBJ2-5	TGTGCCAGCAGCCTAAGGACGAGCGGGTTTCAAGAGACCCAGTACTTC	CASSLRTSGFQETQYF
few	-	TRBV6-6	TRBJ1-2	TGTGCCAGCATCGGGGTATATGGCTACACCTTC	CASIGVYGYTF
few	-	TRBV3-1	TRBJ1-4	TGTGCCAGCAGCCAAAGGGGTACTAATGAAAAACTGTTTTTT	CASSQRGTNEKLFF
few	-	TRBV9	TRBJ2-3	TGTGCCAGCAGCCGACTGCCGGAGACAGATACGCAGTATTTT	CASSRLPETDTQYF
few	TRBD2	TRBV5-1	TRBJ2-2	TGCGCCAGCAGCTTACTAGCGGTGGACACCGGGGAGCTGTTTTTT	CASSLLAVDTGELFF
-	TRBD1	TRBV11-3	TRBJ2-1	TGTGCCAGCAGCTCCAGGACCGGGACAGAGTCCTACAATGAGCAGTTCTTC	CASSSRTGTESYNEQFF
few	-	TRBV15	TRBJ1-1	TGTGCCACCAGTCAGGCGAACACTGAAGCTTTCTTT	CATSQANTEAFF
few	-	TRBV10-3	TRBJ2-7	TGTGCCATCAGTGAGGAGGCAGAGAACTACGAGCAGTACTTC	CAISEEAENYEQYF
few	-	TRBV24-1	TRBJ1-5	TGTGCCACCAGTGATTTCGGGGAGAATCAGCCCCAGCATTTT	CATSDFGENQPQHF
-	TRBD1	TRBV7-9	TRBJ1-2	TGTGCCAGCGTGCAAAAGAGACAGGGGCCGGGCGGCTACACCTTC	CASVQKRQGPGGYTF
few	TRBD2	TRBV3-1	TRBJ2-7	TGTGCCAGCAGCCAGGGACTAGAGGGGAGAGGGTACTTC	CASSQGLEGRGYF
few	-	TRBV5-1	TRBJ2-2	TGCGCCAGCAGCCCCTGGGACGGCCCCGGGGAGCTGTTTTTT	CASSPWDGPGELFF
few	-	TRBV20-1	TRBJ1-5	TGCAGTGCTAGTCCCCCGTTGGTAGAACAGCCCCAGCATTTT	CSASPPLVEQPQHF
-	-	TRBV12-3/TRBV12-4	TRBJ1-2	TGTGCCAGCAGCCTGGGGCCGGCCTATGGCTACACCTTC	CASSLGPAYGYTF
-	-	TRBV11-1	TRBJ1-1	TGTGCCAGCAATTCCCCGGGACGGTGGAACATGAACACTGAAGCTTTCTTT	CASNSPGRWNMNTEAFF
-	TRBD1	TRBV15	TRBJ2-7	TGTGCCACCAGCAGAGATCAGGGGACAGCAGTCTACGAGCAGTACTTC	CATSRDQGTAVYEQYF
few	-	TRBV5-1	TRBJ2-1	TGCGCCAGCAGCACCCCGGGCCGCCACAATGAGCAGTTCTTC	CASSTPGRHNEQFF
-	TRBD2	TRBV7-9	TRBJ2-1	TGTGCCAGCAGCCCAGGACTAGTATCCGTAGGTGAGCAGTTCTTC	CASSPGLVSVGEQFF
few	-	TRBV25-1	TRBJ2-5	TGTGCCAGCACGGGTGGGCTCCAAGAGACCCAGTACTTC	CASTGGLQETQYF
-	TRBD2	TRBV4-3	TRBJ2-3	TGCGCCAGCAGCCAACGGGGGGGGGGCACAGATACGCAGTATTTT	CASSQRGGGTDTQYF
-	-	TRBV7-3	TRBJ2-1	TGTGCCAGCAGCTCCAACCACAGGGGGGGCTACAATGAGCAGTTCTTC	CASSSNHRGGYNEQFF
-	TRBD1	TRBV11-3	TRBJ2-6	TGTGCCAGCAGCGTCGGACAGGGCTATGGGGCCAACGTCCTGACTTTC	CASSVGQGYGANVLTF
few	-	TRBV20-1	TRBJ2-4	TGCAGTGCTAGAGCCTTGGCGCCAGAAAACATTCAGTACTTC	CSARALAPENIQYF
few	TRBD2	TRBV7-3	TRBJ2-1	TGTGCCAGCAGCCAAACGACTAGCAGGAATGAGCAGTTCTTC	CASSQTTSRNEQFF
few	-	TRBV24-1	TRBJ2-2	TGTGCCACCAGTGATTTACGCCCAGCCGGGGAGCTGTTTTTT	CATSDLRPAGELFF
-	-	TRBV14	TRBJ1-2	TGTGCCAGCAGCTACATTCCGGGCCCCGGGTCCACCTTC	CASSYIPGPGSTF
many	TRBD1	TRBV5-1	TRBJ2-7	TGCGCCAGCAGCCAAACGACAGGGTTCCACGAGCAGTACTTC	CASSQTTGFHEQYF
few	-	TRBV15	TRBJ2-3	TGTGCCACCAGCAGGGGCAGCGGGCCCAGCACAGAACTTCAGTATTTT	CATSRGSGPSTELQYF
-	-	TRBV11-2	TRBJ1-1	TGTGCCAGCCGACTAAGCCATGGGAACACTGAAGCTTTCTTT	CASRLSHGNTEAFF
few	-	TRBV27	TRBJ1-2	TGTGCCAGCAGTCCTATGGACAGTTACGGCTACACCTTC	CASSPMDSYGYTF
few	-	TRBV21-1	TRBJ2-7	TGTGCCAGCAACCCAGTGGTCGAGCAGTACTTC	CASNPVVEQYF
few	-	TRBV4-1	TRBJ1-2	TGCGCCAGCAGCCAAGATGGGTTTTTCTATGGCTACACCTTC	CASSQDGFFYGYTF
-	-	TRBV12-3/TRBV12-4	TRBJ2-6	TGTGCCAGCAGTTACCATAGGGGTGATGGGGCCAACGTCCTGACTTTC	CASSYHRGDGANVLTF
few	TRBD1	TRBV20-1	TRBJ1-6	TGCAGTGCCGCATCCCCGGGACAGGGGAATTCACCCCTCCACTTT	CSAASPGQGNSPLHF
-	-	TRBV5-1	TRBJ2-7	TGCGCCAGCAGCTTGGCCGAGGGGTCGGGCGAGCAGTACTTC	CASSLAEGSGEQYF
few	TRBD2	TRBV24-1	TRBJ2-5	TGTGCCACCAGGGGAAGCGGGGGACAAGAGACCCAGTACTTC	CATRGSGGQETQYF
-	TRBD2	TRBV29-1	TRBJ2-7	TGCAGCGTTGAAACTAGCGGGAGTCCAGAGCAGTACTTC	CSVETSGSPEQYF
-	-	TRBV3-1	TRBJ1-6	TGTGCCAGCAGCCAAGAGAGGGCCACGAGCGGTTCACCCCTCCACTTT	CASSQERATSGSPLHF
few	-	TRBV12-3/TRBV12-4	TRBJ1-3	TGTGCCAGCACCTGGGGGGTATACTCTGGAAACACCATATATTTT	CASTWGVYSGNTIYF
-	TRBD2	TRBV10-3	TRBJ2-7	TGTGCCATCAGTGCGGCTAGCGGCATATACGAGCAGTACTTC	CAISAASGIYEQYF
few	TRBD2	TRBV12-3/TRBV12-4	TRBJ2-2	TGTGCCAGCAGCCCTACTAGCGGGAGCCCCACCGGGGAGCTGTTTTTT	CASSPTSGSPTGELFF
-	-	TRBV11-3	TRBJ2-2	TGTGCCAGCAGCTGGGATCGAGTTACCGGGGAGCTGTTTTTT	CASSWDRVTGELFF
-	-	TRBV6-1	TRBJ2-4	TGTGCCAGCAGTGTCCCGGGTCTAGCCAAAAACATTCAGTACTTC	CASSVPGLAKNIQYF
-	-	TRBV4-1	TRBJ1-6	TGCGCCAGCAGCCACCCCCAATCACCCCTCCACTTT	CASSHPQSPLHF
-	-	TRBV7-9	TRBJ2-7	TGTGCCAGCAGCTTTTTCGGGGGCGACTACGAGCAGTACTTC	CASSFFGGDYEQYF
few	TRBD1	TRBV11-2	TRBJ2-2	TGTGCCAGCAGCTGGGGGACAGGGAACACCGGGGAGCTGTTTTTT	CASSWGTGNTGELFF
many	-	TRBV15	TRBJ2-1	TGTGCCACCAGCAGACCCGACAGCGGCAGCTCCTACAATGAGCAGTTCTTC	CATSRPDSGSSYNEQFF
few	TRBD2	TRBV23-1	TRBJ2-1	TGCGCCAGGAAAAAGCGGGAAACCATTTTTAATGAGCAGTTCTTC	CARKKRETIFNEQFF